The TCR beta chain under discussion was sequenced for a study of cytomegalovirus exposure and HLA in healthy donors. In the study overall: A prior analysis found about 120 million unique TCR beta sequences from 170 million or so T cells.

The CDR3 contains 18 residues. Germline CDR1 LGHNT, CDR2 FRNRAP. Trimming shortened V by 2 bases and J by 2 bases, and 19 bases separated the two germline ends. The PCR was carried out with 60 Vbeta primers and 13 Jbeta primers. Method: immunoSEQ multiplex PCR; TCRdb's copy keeps in-frame clones and lacks some. The repertoire holds 200,000 or so clones, with approximately 79% as singletons. The sequencing input was PBMCs. This clonotype was obtained from a girl aged 2 to 9 in good health and CMV-seronegative. This chain uses TRBV12-5 with TRBJ2-4, with a tentative D call TRBD1 (7 bases). The CDR3 loop is CASGLLAGQRRTKNIQYF. CDR3 DNA sequence: TGTGCTAGTGGTTTGTTGGCGGGACAGAGGAGGACCAAAAACATTCAGTACTTC.